Given below is one T cell receptor (beta chain) in context. Its antigen is unknown. The data derive from a study of cytomegalovirus exposure and HLA in healthy donors. Study observations and caveats: Compared with the approximately 670-donor mean, an Asian-associated ancestry cluster reportedly had fewer N-insertions, according to a later analysis.

Germline CDR1 reads ENHRY; CDR2 reads SYGVKD. V trimming: 6 bases; J trimming: 2 bases; junction bases outside the gene matches: 4. CDR3 length: 14 residues. Primers for the PCR totalled 60 Vbeta and 13 Jbeta. Authors' methods: Unique TCR beta chains totaled 65 million to 95 million in a later count, with around 10 million of them shared. The data were produced by immunoSEQ multiplex PCR, yet TCRdb's version contains in-frame clones alone and is incomplete. D and trimming come from the DNA, and the V and J calls and clone size come from that table. The sample data list around 75,000 clones. Sample: PBMCs. The chain recombines TRBV10-3 with TRBJ2-5, with 9 bases aligning to TRBD2. The sequence derives from a middle-aged man in good health and CMV-seronegative. In DNA, the CDR3 is TGTGCCATCAGCGTAGCGGGGGTACAAGAGACCCAGTACTTC. Its translation: CAISVAGVQETQYF.